Shown below are 31 T cell receptor beta chains from a single sample sequenced in a study of T cells after somatic rescue of genetic block. Using immunoSEQ multiplex PCR, the repertoire was profiled, and TCRdb retains in-frame clones only, with some absent. Of over 95,000 clones in the sample, about 90% were seen once. The specimen sequenced was peripheral blood mononuclear cells (PBMCs). These receptors all come from a woman between 18 and 29 years old.

This chain connects TRBV5-1 to TRBJ2-5, with D possibly being TRBD2 (6 bases). The ends were cut back, 0 bases at V and 3 bases at J, with 9 bases in the middle. Germline V gene lookup returns CDR1 SGHRS and CDR2 YFSETQ. The CDR3 extends over 14 amino acids. CDR3 protein: CASSLGGLEETQYF. The CDR3, as DNA: TGCGCCAGCAGCTTGGGGGGACTGGAAGAGACCCAGTACTTC.

The sample holds a few counts of this clone. The V and J genes are TRBV28 and TRBJ2-7, with D uncertain. This CDR3 is 14 amino acids long. Per germline, CDR1 MDHEN and CDR2 SYDVKM. V was pared by 6 bases and J by 4 bases, with 16 bases between. The CDR3 loop reads CASSQALSTYEQYF. The CDR3 region has the DNA TGTGCCAGCAGCCAAGCCCTATCAACATACGAGCAGTACTTC.

The chain couples TRBV9 to TRBJ2-7, with 10 bases that match TRBD1. V lost 3 bases to trimming and J lost 5 bases; unmatched junction nucleotides: 8. The germline V gene has CDR1 SGDLS and CDR2 YYNGEE. CDR3 length: 15 amino acids. In DNA, the CDR3 is TGTGCCAGCAGCGGTTACCGGGACAGGGGCAACGAGCAGTACTTC. This codes for CASSGYRDRGNEQYF.

This rearrangement joins TRBV6-4 to TRBJ2-1; 10 bases fit TRBD2. The CDR3 has 15 residues. From germline, CDR1 is MRHNA and CDR2 SNTAGT. Trimming removed 0 bases from V and 8 bases from J; junction bases left unmatched: 4. CDR3 DNA: TGTGCCAGCAGTGACTCAGCGGGGGGGACAGATGAGCAGTTCTTC. It yields the protein CASSDSAGGTDEQFF.

This chain uses TRBV6-1 with TRBJ1-5; D gene ambiguous. V was pared by 7 bases and J by 3 bases, with 10 bases between. Germline V gene sequence: CDR1 MNHNS, CDR2 SASEGT. The CDR3 length is 13 residues. Here the CDR3 reads CASNLGLNQPQHF. The CDR3 DNA reads TGTGCCAGCAACCTGGGTCTCAATCAGCCCCAGCATTTT.

The chain employs TRBV7-8 and TRBJ2-7; 9 bases agree with TRBD1. Germline V lookup: CDR1 SGHVS, CDR2 FQNEAQ. The CDR3 spans 17 residues. Trimming took 5 bases from V and 3 from J; bases not matched to a gene: 14. CDR3 nucleotides: TGTGCCAGCAGCCCCCTCGGGGACATGGGACAGGGCTACGAGCAGTACTTC. The encoded protein is CASSPLGDMGQGYEQYF. Full variable domain (remainder filled in from reference TRBV7-8 and TRBJ2-7): GAGVSQSPRYKVAKRGQDVALRCDPISGHVSLFWYQQALGQGPEFLTYFQNEAQLDKSGLPSDRFFAERPEGSVSTLKIQRTQQEDSAVYLCASSPLGDMGQGYEQYFGPGTRLTVT.

The V call is TRBV28, the J call TRBJ1-5; no definite D call. Germline V gene data show CDR1 as MDHEN and CDR2 as SYDVKM. There are 12 residues in the CDR3. V shed 6 bases and J shed 7 bases, with 10 bases lying between them. The CDR3 nucleotides read TGTGCCAGCAGCAAAGTTGAGCAGCCCCAGCATTTT. Encoded protein: CASSKVEQPQHF.

The V gene is TRBV19, the J gene TRBJ1-4, with D hard to call. Germline CDR1 and CDR2: LNHDA and SQIVND (reference sequence). The V gene lost 3 bases and the J gene lost 4 bases, with 9 bases spanning the gap. The CDR3 contains 14 residues. The CDR3 reads CASSILQVNEKLFF. CDR3 bases: TGTGCCAGTAGTATCCTTCAGGTTAATGAAAAACTGTTTTTT.

This clone was recorded once. The chain is built from TRBV7-9 and TRBJ2-4; no clear D gene. Germline CDR1 and CDR2: SEHNR and FQNEAQ (reference sequence). The V end lost 7 bases, the J end lost 5 bases, and 12 bases lay between the germline ends. This CDR3 contains 13 residues. This chain's CDR3 is CASIPDSENIQYF. CDR3 DNA sequence: TGTGCCAGCATCCCAGATTCCGAAAACATTCAGTACTTC.

This chain uses TRBV19 with TRBJ1-5; D gene uncertain. The CDR3 sequence is 17 residues long. Germline V gives CDR1 LNHDA, CDR2 SQIVND (reference sequence). The ends were cut back, 4 bases at V and 3 bases at J, with 19 bases in the middle. CDR3 sequence: CASSNLASAGNNQPQHF. The CDR3 DNA reads TGTGCCAGTAGTAATTTGGCGTCGGCGGGCAACAATCAGCCCCAGCATTTT.

The chain couples TRBV6-5 to TRBJ1-2; no firm D call. The V end was cut by 4 bases, the J end by 6 bases, with 12 bases between. The CDR3 loop spans 13 amino acids. Germline V gene data show CDR1 as MNHEY and CDR2 as SVGAGI. The CDR3 DNA reads as TGTGCCAGCAGTTTAGCGGGGTATAATGGCTACACCTTC. Protein: CASSLAGYNGYTF.

J is TRBJ2-1 and V is TRBV7-9; the match to TRBD2 covers 10 bases. This CDR3 has 15 residues. The germline CDR1 and CDR2 sequences are SEHNR and FQNEAQ (reference sequence). V lost 5 bases, J lost 8 bases, and 9 bases stayed unmatched. In DNA form, the CDR3 reads TGTGCCAGCAGCCCTCTAGCGGGGGCAAGGGATGAGCAGTTCTTC. As protein: CASSPLAGARDEQFF. Complete variable domain (other parts from reference TRBV7-9 and TRBJ2-1): DTGVSQNPRHKITKRGQNVTFRCDPISEHNRLYWYRQTLGQGPEFLTYFQNEAQLEKSRLLSDRFSAERPKGSFSTLEIQRTEQGDSAMYLCASSPLAGARDEQFFGPGTRLTVL.

The chain is built from TRBV5-4 and TRBJ1-4, with 11 bases lining up with TRBD1. CDR3 size: 18 residues. Germline V gene data show CDR1 as SGHNT and CDR2 as YYREEE (reference sequence). J was trimmed by 1 base and V by 0 bases; bases with no gene match: 5. The CDR3 DNA sequence: TGTGCCAGCAGCTTGGATATGGGACAGGGGGGAACTAATGAAAAACTGTTTTTT. Its translation is CASSLDMGQGGTNEKLFF. The whole variable domain, remainder taken from reference TRBV5-4 and TRBJ1-4, is ETGVTQSPTHLIKTRGQQVTLRCSSQSGHNTVSWYQQALGQGPQFIFQYYREEENGRGNFPPRFSGLQFPNYSSELNVNALELDDSALYLCASSLDMGQGGTNEKLFFGSGTQLSVL.

V is TRBV15 and J is TRBJ1-2; D unresolved. V was clipped by 6 bases and J by 0 bases, with 8 bases between them. From germline, CDR1 is LNHNV and CDR2 YYDKDF (reference sequence). The CDR3 totals 13 residues. In DNA form, the CDR3 reads TGTGCCACCAGGTCGACATCTAACTATGGCTACACCTTC. Translation gives CATRSTSNYGYTF.

The CDR3 nucleotides read TGTGCCAGCAGTGGTGGGGGGGCGTGGACAGATACGCAGTATTTT. It translates to CASSGGGAWTDTQYF. The genes are TRBV2 and TRBJ2-3, with a weak D call TRBD2 (7 bases). CDR3 size: 15 residues. Germline loops: CDR1 SNHLY, CDR2 FYNNEI. V gave up 4 bases and J gave up 3 bases, with 14 bases separating them.

In this sample, this clone turned up once. V and J are TRBV27 and TRBJ1-1; 7 bases align to TRBD1. CDR3 size: 15 residues. The trim removed 5 bases at V and 5 bases at J, leaving 11 bases unmatched. Looked up from germline, CDR1 is MNHEY and CDR2 is SMNVEV (reference sequence). In nucleotides, the CDR3 is TGTGCCAGCAGTCAGAGGGGGCGCCAGGGAACTGAAGCTTTCTTT. Protein: CASSQRGRQGTEAFF.

The CDR3 sequence is CAISDTTGSNTGELFF. The CDR3 DNA reads as TGTGCCATCAGTGACACGACAGGGTCGAACACCGGGGAGCTGTTTTTT. The chain links TRBV10-3 to TRBJ2-2; 7 bases are shared with TRBD1. Germline V gene sequence: CDR1 ENHRY, CDR2 SYGVKD. The CDR3 is 16 residues long. Trimming removed 3 bases from V and 0 bases from J; junction bases left unmatched: 4.

The rearrangement links TRBV5-4 to TRBJ2-5, with D perhaps being TRBD1 or TRBD2 (5 bases each). Germline V gene data show CDR1 as SGHNT and CDR2 as YYREEE (reference sequence). This CDR3 is built from 15 residues. The germline V and J ends were trimmed by 1 base and 8 bases, with 18 bases remaining between them. This CDR3 is CASSLSGTLGITQYF. CDR3 nucleotide sequence: TGTGCCAGCAGCTTGTCAGGGACGCTTGGTATTACCCAGTACTTC.

The chain joins TRBV10-2 to TRBJ2-7; 7 bases agree with TRBD1. The CDR3 covers 14 residues. Germline V CDR1 and CDR2: WSHSY, SAAADI. V shed 6 bases and J 3 bases; nucleotides not matched to a gene: 8. The CDR3 bases are TGCGCCAGCAGGAACATACAGGGGAGCTACGAGCAGTACTTC. This translates into CASRNIQGSYEQYF.

The chain employs TRBV7-2 and TRBJ1-1; D not resolved. This CDR3 has 13 amino acids. V lost 4 bases and J lost 0, with 6 bases in between. Per the germline V gene, CDR1 is SGHTA and CDR2 is FQGNSA. This chain's CDR3 is CASSSRVNTEAFF. CDR3 bases: TGTGCCAGCAGCTCACGGGTGAACACTGAAGCTTTCTTT.

The chain employs TRBV28 and TRBJ1-1, with D possibly being TRBD1 (5 bases). Germline CDR1 MDHEN, CDR2 SYDVKM. The CDR3 loop spans 11 amino acids. The V end lost 6 bases, the J end lost 3 bases, and 5 bases lay between the germline ends. The CDR3 DNA sequence: TGTGCCAGCAGGGGGGACACTGAAGCTTTCTTT. Translating gives CASRGDTEAFF.

V usage is TRBV23-1 and J usage is TRBJ1-1; D uncertain. TRBV23-1 is noted as an ORF with a role that remains uncertain. V was clipped by 0 bases and J by 7 bases, with 9 bases between them. The CDR3 totals 13 residues. This CDR3 is CASSQSSSYEAFF. As DNA, the CDR3 is TGCGCCAGCAGTCAATCGTCATCCTATGAAGCTTTCTTT.

V gene TRBV4-1 combines with J gene TRBJ2-5; perhaps TRBD2 as D (5 bases). Trimming took off 3 bases at V and 4 bases at J, with 12 bases between the two ends. Per the germline V gene, CDR1 is MGHRA and CDR2 is YSYEKL. The CDR3 consists of 14 residues. CDR3 DNA sequence: TGCGCCAGCAGCCAGGGAAGAGGAGGAGAGACCCAGTACTTC. It specifies CASSQGRGGETQYF.

The chain has TRBV19 and TRBJ1-3; maybe TRBD1 (5 bases). The CDR3 covers 14 residues. Germline CDR1 is LNHDA and CDR2 is SQIVND (reference sequence). V was cut by 7 bases and J by 2 bases, with 12 bases left in between. CDR3 sequence: CASTIGDAGNTIYF. The DNA for the CDR3 is TGTGCCAGTACGATAGGGGACGCTGGAAACACCATATATTTT. Combining the CDR3 with reference TRBV19 and TRBJ1-3 gives the whole variable domain DGGITQSPKYLFRKEGQNVTLSCEQNLNHDAMYWYRQDPGQGLRLIYYSQIVNDFQKGDIAEGYSVSREKKESFPLTVTSAQKNPTAFYLCASTIGDAGNTIYFGEGSWLTVV.

This chain links TRBV19 with TRBJ2-7; no firm D call. V was clipped by 6 bases and J by 0 bases, with 15 bases between them. The germline V gene encodes CDR1 LNHDA and CDR2 SQIVND (reference sequence). The CDR3 is 15 residues long. This CDR3 reads CASSRSSPSSYEQYF. Written as DNA, the CDR3 is TGTGCCAGTAGCAGGAGCAGCCCAAGCTCCTACGAGCAGTACTTC. The full variable domain, rest sourced from reference TRBV19 and TRBJ2-7, is DGGITQSPKYLFRKEGQNVTLSCEQNLNHDAMYWYRQDPGQGLRLIYYSQIVNDFQKGDIAEGYSVSREKKESFPLTVTSAQKNPTAFYLCASSRSSPSSYEQYFGPGTRLTVT.

The rearrangement uses TRBV28 and TRBJ1-4; D not certain. This CDR3 region has 13 residues. In germline, CDR1 is MDHEN, CDR2 SYDVKM. V was shortened by 3 bases and J by 3 bases, with 5 bases between the two germline ends. CDR3 nucleotide sequence: TGTGCCAGCAGTTTCGTATCTAATGAAAAACTGTTTTTT. Its protein product is CASSFVSNEKLFF.

The J gene is TRBJ1-4, the V gene TRBV2, with D maybe TRBD1 (5 bases). CDR1 is SNHLY and CDR2 is FYNNEI in the germline V gene. The CDR3 runs 15 residues. V shed 4 bases and J shed 0 bases, with 9 bases lying between them. The CDR3 protein is CASSADRTTNEKLFF. CDR3 bases: TGTGCCAGCAGTGCCGACAGAACAACTAATGAAAAACTGTTTTTT.

This chain uses TRBV5-6 with TRBJ1-3, with 9 bases that match TRBD1. The junction had 2 bases not matched to a gene; V was cut back by 2 bases and J by 2 bases. Germline lookup yields CDR1 SGHDT and CDR2 YYEEEE. The CDR3 extends over 15 amino acids. Here the CDR3 reads CASSFRDRAGNTIYF. CDR3 nucleotide sequence: TGTGCCAGCAGCTTCCGGGACAGGGCTGGAAACACCATATATTTT.

This clone has just one count. This chain uses TRBV11-2 with TRBJ1-2, with TRBD1 matching 8 bases. With V trimmed by 4 bases and J by 6 bases, 4 bases remained unmatched. The CDR3 sequence is 13 residues long. Looked up from germline, CDR1 is SGHAT and CDR2 is FQNNGV. CDR3 in DNA: TGTGCCAGCAGCTCTTCAGGGGGCAATGGCTACACCTTC. The encoded protein is CASSSSGGNGYTF. Supplemented by reference TRBV11-2 and TRBJ1-2, the full variable domain reads EAGVAQSPRYKIIEKRQSVAFWCNPISGHATLYWYQQILGQGPKLLIQFQNNGVVDDSQLPKDRFSAERLKGVDSTLKIQPAKLEDSAVYLCASSSSGGNGYTFGSGTRLTVV.

The V and J genes are TRBV6-5 and TRBJ1-1; maybe TRBD1 (6 bases). Between the trimmed V and J ends, which lost 2 bases and 2 bases, there was a span of 12 bases. The CDR3 length is 15 residues. Germline assignment: CDR1 MNHEY and CDR2 SVGAGI. This chain's CDR3 is CASSYERGRNTEAFF. CDR3 nucleotides: TGTGCCAGCAGTTACGAGAGGGGGAGAAACACTGAAGCTTTCTTT.

V usage is TRBV7-9 and J usage is TRBJ2-2; D gene uncertain. The CDR3 sequence is 12 residues long. Trimming left V 1 base short and J 5 bases short, with 2 bases between. The germline CDR1 and CDR2 sequences are SEHNR and FQNEAQ (reference sequence). The CDR3 here is CASSLGTGELFF. The CDR3 region has the DNA TGTGCCAGCAGCTTAGGGACCGGGGAGCTGTTTTTT.